The T cell receptor beta chain under discussion was sequenced for a study of cytomegalovirus exposure and HLA in healthy donors. Overall study: The roughly 110 validation repertoires were produced on the same platform as the 500 to 800 repertoires of the first cohort. This was reported in a later analysis.

CDR1 is MNHEY and CDR2 is SMNVEV in the germline V gene (reference sequence). The length of the CDR3 is 16 residues. V gave up 5 bases and J gave up 8 bases; unmatched junction bases: 10. The study drew the donors from its approximately 120-subject validation cohort, separate from the 666-subject first cohort. Measured with immunoSEQ multiplex PCR; TCRdb has only the in-frame clones, and not every one. The sample yields 150,000 to 200,000 clones, around nine tenths seen once. Details on this clone: Its specificity is unknown.

Findings and limits, study-wide: As was reported, the classifier diagnosed cytomegalovirus status with high specificity and sensitivity. Within the approximately 120 validation repertoires, first-cohort TCR clusters tended to co-occur, according to a later analysis.

The source is a young man in good health and CMV-seronegative. V usage is TRBV27 and J usage is TRBJ2-1; 12 nucleotides match TRBD2. The sequenced sample was PBMCs. The CDR3 bases are TGTGCCAGCAGTACGCCGACTAGCGGGAGTAGCTATGAGCAGTTCTTC. It translates to CASSTPTSGSSYEQFF.